The rows below give T cell receptor beta chains drawn from one sample of a study of cytomegalovirus exposure and HLA in healthy donors. Using immunoSEQ multiplex PCR, the repertoire was profiled, and TCRdb retains in-frame clones only, with some absent. The table shows approximately 220,000 clones, with 75% to 90% occurring only once. The sequenced material came from PBMCs. All receptors come from a boy younger than 10 in good health and CMV-seronegative. The CDR3 runs from the conserved cysteine through the conserved F or W. Fields, in order: clone size, V gene, D gene, J gene, CDR3 DNA, CDR3 protein. The D gene is left open where the match is weak. Part of the rows lack a size; the others show once, few, many or a class for expanded clones.

>NA|TRBV30|TRBD1|TRBJ1-1
TGTGCCTTCAGGGGGTTGAACACTGAAGCTTTCTTT
CAFRGLNTEAFF
>few|TRBV30|TRBD1|TRBJ1-1
TGTGCCTGGAGTGGAGGACAGGGTGACACTGAAGCTTTCTTT
CAWSGGQGDTEAFF
>NA|TRBV9|NA|TRBJ1-1
TGTGCCAGCAGCGTAGGGCCGGGGAACACTGAAGCTTTCTTT
CASSVGPGNTEAFF
>NA|TRBV12-5|NA|TRBJ1-2
TGTGCTAGTGGTTTGGGGACAGCCTCTAACTATGGCTACACCTTC
CASGLGTASNYGYTF
>NA|TRBV11-1|TRBD1|TRBJ2-3
TGTGCCAGCAGCTTAGAAGCCAGGGGGCGATCAACAGATACGCAGTATTTT
CASSLEARGRSTDTQYF
>once|TRBV5-5|NA|TRBJ1-2
TGTGCCAGCAGCTTCGGGGGAGGGGGTCACTATGGCTACACCTTC
CASSFGGGGHYGYTF
>NA|TRBV2|TRBD1|TRBJ2-3
TGTGCCAGCAGTGAACTGGGACAGGGTGGTGATACGCAGTATTTT
CASSELGQGGDTQYF
>NA|TRBV6-6|NA|TRBJ2-1
TGTGCCAGCAGTCGACTGTCCCCCGGCAACAATGAGCAGTTCTTC
CASSRLSPGNNEQFF
>NA|TRBV6-5|NA|TRBJ1-2
TGTGCCAGCAGTTGGGGGGGGGATGGCTACACCTTC
CASSWGGDGYTF
>NA|TRBV6-1|NA|TRBJ2-1
TGTGCCAGCAGTTCTGAGGTTGGATATGACAATGAGCAGTTCTTC
CASSSEVGYDNEQFF
>few|TRBV10-1|NA|TRBJ1-2
TGCGCCAGCAGCGACCTCAGGGGAGAGGGCTACACCTTC
CASSDLRGEGYTF
>once|TRBV5-1|TRBD1|TRBJ1-4
TGCGCCAGCAGCCCGGGACAGGGGGCAACTAATGAAAAACTGTTTTTT
CASSPGQGATNEKLFF
>once|TRBV28|NA|TRBJ2-1
TGTGCCAGCAGTTTAGACCTAGTGAACTCCTACAATGAGCAGTTCTTC
CASSLDLVNSYNEQFF
>NA|TRBV19|NA|TRBJ1-1
TGTGCCAGTAGTATATACGGGGGAATGAACACTGAAGCTTTCTTT
CASSIYGGMNTEAFF
>NA|TRBV5-1|NA|TRBJ1-2
TGCGCCAGCACCTACAACAGGCCCTATGGCTACACCTTC
CASTYNRPYGYTF
>once|TRBV4-1|TRBD2|TRBJ2-3
TGCGCCAGCAGCCTGGGAGCGGGAGAAGGCACAGATACGCAGTATTTT
CASSLGAGEGTDTQYF
>NA|TRBV2|NA|TRBJ2-2
TGTGCCAGCAGTGAGTCGGGGGGCAGGGCCGGGGAGCTGTTTTTT
CASSESGGRAGELFF
>NA|TRBV18|NA|TRBJ1-1
TGTGCCAGCTCACGTCGCGCGGAATCTAACACTGAAGCTTTCTTT
CASSRRAESNTEAFF
>NA|TRBV5-4|NA|TRBJ1-2
TGTGCCAGCAGTTCCGGGACAAGTCTTTACACCTTC
CASSSGTSLYTF
>NA|TRBV6-5|NA|TRBJ1-5
TGTGCCAGCGGGGCCAGATATAGCAATCAGCCCCAGCATTTT
CASGARYSNQPQHF
>NA|TRBV7-8|TRBD1|TRBJ2-7
TGTGCCAGCAGCCCCGCCGGACAGGGATCCTACGAGCAGTACTTC
CASSPAGQGSYEQYF
>NA|TRBV27|TRBD2|TRBJ2-5
TGTGCCAGCAGTTTAGCGGGGGGGCCCCAAGAGACCCAGTACTTC
CASSLAGGPQETQYF
>NA|TRBV5-4|NA|TRBJ2-7
TGTGCCAGCAGCACAAATCCGGGACTCTACGAGCAGTACTTC
CASSTNPGLYEQYF
>NA|TRBV5-4|NA|TRBJ2-5
TGTGCCTGCAAAGGAGGCTTTTCGGGCAGGGAGACCCAGTACTTC
CACKGGFSGRETQYF
>NA|TRBV6-5|TRBD1|TRBJ2-7
TGTGCCAGCAGTTACCTGGGACAGCAGATCTACGAGCAGTACTTC
CASSYLGQQIYEQYF
>once|TRBV30|TRBD1|TRBJ2-2
TGTGCCTGGAATCCGGGCCGGACAGGGTTTGGCGGGGAGCTGTTTTTT
CAWNPGRTGFGGELFF
>NA|TRBV5-8|NA|TRBJ1-6
TGTGCCAGCAGCTCTACAGGTTGGAATTCACCCCTCCACTTT
CASSSTGWNSPLHF
>NA|TRBV25-1|NA|TRBJ2-3
TGTGCCAGCAGTGAAACTTGGCGGGGTACAGATACGCAGTATTTT
CASSETWRGTDTQYF
>NA|TRBV6-5|TRBD1|TRBJ1-1
TGTGCCAGCAGTTACGGACAGGGGAGCTTCTTT
CASSYGQGSFF
>once|TRBV2|TRBD2|TRBJ2-7
TGTGCCAGCAGCCTAGCGGGATACGAGCAGTACTTC
CASSLAGYEQYF
>NA|TRBV19|TRBD1|TRBJ2-5
TGTGCCAGTAGTATAGGTACCAGGGGGCAAGAGACCCAGTACTTC
CASSIGTRGQETQYF
>few|TRBV6-5|NA|TRBJ1-3
TGTGCCAGCGGACAGCTGAGCTCTGGAAACACCATATATTTT
CASGQLSSGNTIYF
>NA|TRBV7-9|NA|TRBJ1-3
TGTGCCAGCAGCTCCACGGGGTCTGGAAACACCATATATTTT
CASSSTGSGNTIYF
>NA|TRBV29-1|NA|TRBJ2-7
TGCAGCGTTGTATGGGACAACTCCTACGAGCAGTACTTC
CSVVWDNSYEQYF
>few|TRBV4-2|NA|TRBJ2-2
TGTGCCAGCAGCCACCCGGCAGGGGTGGACACCGGGGAGCTGTTTTTT
CASSHPAGVDTGELFF
>NA|TRBV7-9|TRBD2|TRBJ2-1
TGTGCCAGCAGCTTAGTCAGTCTAGCGGGGAGTTACTCCTACAATGAGCAGTTCTTC
CASSLVSLAGSYSYNEQFF
>NA|TRBV5-1|NA|TRBJ2-3
TGCGCCAGCACCCCGGGACAATTAGCGGATACGCAGTATTTT
CASTPGQLADTQYF
>NA|TRBV9|NA|TRBJ2-7
TGTGCCAGCAGCGTAGGGGCGGGGTCCTACGAGCAGTACTTC
CASSVGAGSYEQYF
>NA|TRBV5-6|TRBD2|TRBJ2-3
TGTGCCAGCAGCTATGGACTAGCGGGCGGTAGCACAGATACGCAGTATTTT
CASSYGLAGGSTDTQYF
>once|TRBV11-2|TRBD1|TRBJ2-7
TGTGCCAGCAGCTACGGGACAGGGAGTTCCTACGAGCAGTACTTC
CASSYGTGSSYEQYF
>NA|TRBV7-9|NA|TRBJ1-1
TGTGCCAGCAGCTCGGACGGGGGGGTCACTGAAGCTTTCTTT
CASSSDGGVTEAFF
>NA|TRBV30|NA|TRBJ2-7
TGTGCCTGGAGTGTAACGGCGGGGCTTTCTCGCGAGCAGTACTTC
CAWSVTAGLSREQYF
>NA|TRBV29-1|NA|TRBJ1-2
TGCAGCGATATACAGGGAACGTATGGCTACACCTTC
CSDIQGTYGYTF
>NA|TRBV10-3|NA|TRBJ2-7
TGTGCCATCAGTGAGTCGATGGGGGGAAAACCCTACGAGCAGTACTTC
CAISESMGGKPYEQYF
>NA|TRBV11-3|TRBD2|TRBJ2-1
TGTGCCAGCAGCCCTCAGCGGGGTCCGTCCTACAATGAGCAGTTCTTC
CASSPQRGPSYNEQFF
>NA|TRBV27|NA|TRBJ2-1
TGTGCCAGCAGTGCAACCGGGACATTCCTTTACAATGAGCAGTTCTTC
CASSATGTFLYNEQFF
>NA|TRBV30|NA|TRBJ1-2
TGTGCCTCGCCCTACAGGGACGGCTACACCTTC
CASPYRDGYTF
>NA|TRBV9|TRBD1|TRBJ2-1
TGTGCCAGCAGCGTAGTCGGGCAGGGGGTGGATGAGCAGTTCTTC
CASSVVGQGVDEQFF
>NA|TRBV30|TRBD2|TRBJ2-7
TGTGCCTGGAGTGTAGGACTAGCGGGTGACTACGAGCAGTACTTC
CAWSVGLAGDYEQYF
>NA|TRBV7-8|NA|TRBJ2-3
TGTGCCAGCAGCGCCCGGGACACATACACAGATACGCAGTATTTT
CASSARDTYTDTQYF
>once|TRBV27|TRBD2|TRBJ2-3
TGTGCCAGCAGTTTATCGTCTAGCGGGGGTGATGCAGATACGCAGTATTTT
CASSLSSSGGDADTQYF
>once|TRBV27|TRBD1|TRBJ2-3
TGTGCCAGCAGCCCCGGGACAGGGGGCAAGGATACGCAGTATTTT
CASSPGTGGKDTQYF
>NA|TRBV11-2|NA|TRBJ1-4
TGTGCCAGCAGCGGAGTGGTGACTAATGAAAAACTGTTTTTT
CASSGVVTNEKLFF
>NA|TRBV6-4|NA|TRBJ2-2
TGTGCCAGCAGATTGACAGCGAACACCGGGGAGCTGTTTTTT
CASRLTANTGELFF
>NA|TRBV6-4|NA|TRBJ1-6
TGTGCCAGCAGTGACTCGGGACACTCTAATTCACCCCTCCACTTT
CASSDSGHSNSPLHF
>NA|TRBV30|TRBD1|TRBJ1-6
TGTGCCTGGAGTGTAGGGAGGACAGGGAATTCACCCCTCCACTTT
CAWSVGRTGNSPLHF
>NA|TRBV6-5|TRBD1|TRBJ2-5
TGTGCCAGCAGCTACAGGGGGCCAGAGACCCAGTACTTC
CASSYRGPETQYF